This T cell receptor (beta chain) was recovered during a study of blood T cell repertoires in COVID-19. The overall study: Sites across the United States, Italy and Spain contributed samples from acute and convalescent COVID-19. Sources were T cells, B-cell-depleted T cells, or PBMCs; the material itself was cDNA or gDNA.

Per the original methods: Reference gene primer amplification gave estimated nucleated cell counts. Libraries were prepared by immunoSEQ multiplex PCR; TCRdb keeps only in-frame clonotypes and omits some of them. V and J calls and clone size are those listed in that table; D and trimming were worked out from the DNA. The profile covers roughly 220,000 clones, with 84% appearing a single time and around 20% taken by the ten largest. Per germline, CDR1 SGHRS and CDR2 YFSETQ. The CDR3 runs to 16 residues. Trimming removed 4 bases from V and 3 bases from J; junction bases left unmatched: 10. The TCR originated in a man aged 30 to 39 with active or convalescent COVID-19. V usage is TRBV5-1 and J usage is TRBJ2-5; 9 bases fit TRBD1. The sample was peripheral blood. The DNA of the CDR3 is TGCGCCAGCAGCCCGACGACAGGGGGGGCGGAAGAGACCCAGTACTTC. Translation gives CASSPTTGGAEETQYF.